This T cell receptor (beta chain) was recovered during a study of OX40 agonist ivuxolimab in advanced cancers. General study findings and limits: The CD4+ and CD8+ T cells in the blood had expanded clonally by week 6 at 0.1 to 3.0 mg/kg.

This clone was recorded a few times. Its specificity is unknown. V lost 5 bases, J lost 3 bases, and 3 bases stayed unmatched. Germline V gene data show CDR1 as SEHNR and CDR2 as FQNEAQ (reference sequence). The CDR3 is 13 residues long. The table came from immunoSEQ multiplex PCR; TCRdb's copy has only in-frame clones and leaves some out. The sample has 15,000 to 20,000 clones, about 92% seen once. V is TRBV7-9 and J is TRBJ2-7; 8 nucleotides match TRBD1. The source was CD4+ or CD8+ T cells sorted from blood, collected in a trial of the OX40 agonist ivuxolimab. The clonotype comes from an adult with an advanced solid tumor such as melanoma, head and neck, liver or kidney cancer. CDR3 coding DNA: TGTGCCAGCAGCCCGGGGACAGGCTACGAGCAGTACTTC. Amino acid sequence: CASSPGTGYEQYF.